These T cell receptor beta chains were read from a single sample in a study of shared clonotypes between healthy human individuals. Clones were read by immunoSEQ multiplex PCR, and TCRdb kept only the in-frame ones, dropping some. The table has about 2 million clones, about 94% seen once; the top ten hold around 1.2%. Sequences were obtained from naive CD8+ T cells sorted from blood. Receptors were obtained from a man younger than 35 in good health. CDR3s include the opening cysteine and the closing phenylalanine or tryptophan. D genes are given only for firm matches. Size values are once, few and many counts, or a class for expanded clones, and some rows have none.

D: .; J: TRBJ2-3; length: 9; size: .; V: TRBV21-1; CDR3: CGKQLTQYF; DNA: TGCGGCAAACAGCTTACGCAGTATTTT
D: TRBD1; J: TRBJ2-7; length: 15; size: .; V: TRBV5-6; CDR3: CASSPPGTGENEQYF; DNA: TGTGCCAGCAGTCCTCCCGGGACAGGGGAGAACGAGCAGTACTTC
D: .; J: TRBJ2-7; length: 15; size: .; V: TRBV5-6; CDR3: CASTINPWTSYEQYF; DNA: TGTGCCAGCACCATTAACCCGTGGACGTCCTACGAGCAGTACTTC
D: .; J: TRBJ2-7; length: 15; size: .; V: TRBV7-9; CDR3: CASSPPGQGRYEQYF; DNA: TGTGCCAGCAGCCCACCCGGGCAGGGTCGCTACGAGCAGTACTTC
D: TRBD1; J: TRBJ1-4; length: 15; size: once; V: TRBV4-3; CDR3: CASSQDFRGSEKLFF; DNA: TGCGCCAGCAGCCAAGATTTCAGGGGGAGTGAAAAACTGTTTTTT
D: .; J: TRBJ2-1; length: 13; size: .; V: TRBV11-2; CDR3: CASSLEARAEQFF; DNA: TGTGCCAGCAGCTTAGAGGCGCGGGCCGAGCAGTTCTTC
D: .; J: TRBJ1-4; length: 15; size: .; V: TRBV6-1; CDR3: CASSGTATTNEKLFF; DNA: TGTGCCAGCAGTGGGACAGCTACAACTAATGAAAAACTGTTTTTT
D: .; J: TRBJ2-3; length: 14; size: .; V: TRBV6-1; CDR3: CASTSTLAIDTQYF; DNA: TGTGCCAGCACCTCCACCCTCGCGATAGATACGCAGTATTTT
D: .; J: TRBJ2-7; length: 13; size: .; V: TRBV7-6; CDR3: CASSLERSYEQYF; DNA: TGTGCCAGCAGCTTAGAACGGTCCTACGAGCAGTACTTC
D: TRBD1; J: TRBJ2-7; length: 15; size: .; V: TRBV13; CDR3: CASSHKQGVTYEQYF; DNA: TGTGCCAGCAGCCATAAACAGGGGGTTACCTACGAGCAGTACTTC
D: .; J: TRBJ1-1; length: 14; size: .; V: TRBV9; CDR3: CASSPEGPGTEAFF; DNA: TGTGCCAGCAGCCCCGAGGGTCCGGGGACTGAAGCTTTCTTT
D: .; J: TRBJ2-5; length: 14; size: .; V: TRBV6-6; CDR3: CATSAGGEAETQYF; DNA: TGTGCCACCTCGGCAGGCGGGGAGGCAGAGACCCAGTACTTC
D: .; J: TRBJ1-2; length: 13; size: .; V: TRBV7-6; CDR3: CASSLGGFYGYTF; DNA: TGTGCCAGCAGCTTAGGCGGGTTCTATGGCTACACCTTC
D: TRBD2; J: TRBJ2-5; length: 18; size: .; V: TRBV19; CDR3: CASSINLGLAAVEETQYF; DNA: TGTGCCAGTAGTATCAACCTCGGACTAGCGGCGGTGGAAGAGACCCAGTACTTC
D: TRBD2; J: TRBJ2-5; length: 14; size: once; V: TRBV30; CDR3: CAWTAGGPGETQYF; DNA: TGTGCCTGGACGGCGGGAGGGCCGGGAGAGACCCAGTACTTC
D: .; J: TRBJ2-2; length: 14; size: .; V: TRBV4-3; CDR3: CASSQERKTGELFF; DNA: TGCGCCAGCAGCCAAGAGAGGAAAACCGGGGAGCTGTTTTTT
D: TRBD2; J: TRBJ2-1; length: 16; size: .; V: TRBV5-6; CDR3: CASSLGAGGVYNEQFF; DNA: TGTGCCAGCAGCTTGGGAGCGGGAGGGGTATACAATGAGCAGTTCTTC
D: .; J: TRBJ2-1; length: 15; size: .; V: TRBV4-1; CDR3: CASSQDAATYNEQFF; DNA: TGCGCCAGCAGCCAAGATGCGGCTACCTACAATGAGCAGTTCTTC
D: .; J: TRBJ2-7; length: 15; size: .; V: TRBV19; CDR3: CASSASRQGGYEQYF; DNA: TGTGCCAGTAGTGCGAGCCGTCAGGGTGGCTACGAGCAGTACTTC
D: .; J: TRBJ2-2; length: 16; size: .; V: TRBV1; CDR3: CTSSQDAGGGTGELFF; DNA: TGCACCAGCAGCCAAGATGCCGGGGGCGGGACCGGGGAGCTGTTTTTT
D: TRBD1; J: TRBJ1-5; length: 14; size: .; V: TRBV25-1; CDR3: CASSDGQVNQPQHF; DNA: TGTGCCAGCAGTGACGGACAGGTGAATCAGCCCCAGCATTTT
D: TRBD2; J: TRBJ2-7; length: 18; size: .; V: TRBV18; CDR3: CASSLAGTSGISSYEQYF; DNA: TGTGCCAGCTCACTTGCCGGGACTAGCGGGATTAGCTCCTACGAGCAGTACTTC
D: .; J: TRBJ1-1; length: 14; size: .; V: TRBV27; CDR3: CASSLDSMNTEAFF; DNA: TGTGCCAGCAGTTTGGACAGCATGAACACTGAAGCTTTCTTT
D: TRBD2; J: TRBJ2-1; length: 19; size: .; V: TRBV11-2; CDR3: CASSLGRTSGSGSYNEQFF; DNA: TGTGCCAGCAGCTTAGGCCGGACTAGCGGGAGTGGGTCCTACAATGAGCAGTTCTTC
D: .; J: TRBJ2-5; length: 13; size: .; V: TRBV5-5; CDR3: CASSNRDRETQYF; DNA: TGTGCCAGCAGCAACCGGGATCGGGAGACCCAGTACTTC
D: .; J: TRBJ2-1; length: 13; size: .; V: TRBV19; CDR3: CASSIVVPNEQFF; DNA: TGTGCCAGTAGTATAGTCGTCCCCAATGAGCAGTTCTTC
D: .; J: TRBJ1-6; length: 15; size: .; V: TRBV28; CDR3: CASSPWEEGNSPLHF; DNA: TGTGCCAGCAGTCCCTGGGAGGAGGGGAATTCACCCCTCCACTTT
D: .; J: TRBJ2-6; length: 14; size: .; V: TRBV5-6; CDR3: CASSPASGANVLTF; DNA: TGTGCCAGCAGCCCAGCTTCTGGGGCCAACGTCCTGACTTTC
D: .; J: TRBJ2-7; length: 15; size: .; V: TRBV4-3; CDR3: CASSQDLGLGYEQYF; DNA: TGCGCCAGCAGCCAAGATCTCGGGCTAGGCTACGAGCAGTACTTC
D: .; J: TRBJ1-6; length: 14; size: .; V: TRBV6-5; CDR3: CASSYSEGVSPLHF; DNA: TGTGCCAGCAGTTATTCGGAGGGAGTTTCACCCCTCCACTTT
D: .; J: TRBJ2-7; length: 17; size: .; V: TRBV7-9; CDR3: CASSLGWGGERSYEQYF; DNA: TGTGCCAGCAGCTTAGGGTGGGGCGGAGAGCGGTCCTACGAGCAGTACTTC
D: .; J: TRBJ1-1; length: 12; size: .; V: TRBV6-6; CDR3: CASSYGIGEAFF; DNA: TGTGCCAGCAGTTACGGGATAGGAGAAGCTTTCTTT
D: .; J: TRBJ2-7; length: 14; size: .; V: TRBV5-1; CDR3: CASSFGDGSYEQYF; DNA: TGCGCCAGCAGCTTTGGGGACGGATCCTACGAGCAGTACTTC
D: .; J: TRBJ1-1; length: 15; size: .; V: TRBV9; CDR3: CASSVDPGLNTEAFF; DNA: TGTGCCAGCAGCGTAGATCCAGGGTTGAACACTGAAGCTTTCTTT
D: .; J: TRBJ2-7; length: 16; size: once; V: TRBV4-3; CDR3: CASSQDVAYRGDEQYF; DNA: TGCGCCAGCAGCCAAGATGTAGCGTACCGAGGTGACGAGCAGTACTTC
D: .; J: TRBJ1-1; length: 15; size: .; V: TRBV4-1; CDR3: CASSQGPGQRTEAFF; DNA: TGCGCCAGCAGCCAAGGTCCGGGGCAGCGCACTGAAGCTTTCTTT
D: .; J: TRBJ1-2; length: 13; size: .; V: TRBV28; CDR3: CASSLGRNYGYTF; DNA: TGTGCCAGCAGTTTAGGGCGGAACTATGGCTACACCTTC
D: .; J: TRBJ2-1; length: 16; size: .; V: TRBV4-3; CDR3: CASSQWGEEGYNEQFF; DNA: TGCGCCAGCAGCCAATGGGGGGAGGAAGGCTACAATGAGCAGTTCTTC
D: TRBD1; J: TRBJ2-7; length: 14; size: .; V: TRBV5-1; CDR3: CASSTGTGVYEQYF; DNA: TGCGCCAGCAGCACCGGGACAGGGGTCTACGAGCAGTACTTC
D: TRBD1; J: TRBJ2-7; length: 14; size: .; V: TRBV29-1; CDR3: CSVGGTGEFGEQYF; DNA: TGCAGCGTTGGGGGGACAGGGGAATTTGGAGAGCAGTACTTC
D: .; J: TRBJ1-1; length: 13; size: .; V: TRBV11-3; CDR3: CASSSRGNTEAFF; DNA: TGTGCCAGCAGCTCCCGTGGGAACACTGAAGCTTTCTTT
D: .; J: TRBJ1-1; length: 15; size: .; V: TRBV28; CDR3: CASSDTGILNTEAFF; DNA: TGTGCCAGCAGTGACACAGGGATCCTGAACACTGAAGCTTTCTTT
D: TRBD2; J: TRBJ2-2; length: 16; size: .; V: TRBV10-3; CDR3: CAISETGTTETGELFF; DNA: TGTGCCATCAGTGAGACCGGGACTACCGAAACCGGGGAGCTGTTTTTT
D: TRBD2; J: TRBJ2-3; length: 16; size: .; V: TRBV19; CDR3: CASSIYAGDLTDTQYF; DNA: TGTGCCAGTAGTATTTATGCGGGGGATCTCACAGATACGCAGTATTTT
D: .; J: TRBJ2-7; length: 16; size: .; V: TRBV4-1; CDR3: CASSQEGGRSSYEQYF; DNA: TGCGCCAGCAGCCAAGAAGGGGGACGGAGCTCCTACGAGCAGTACTTC
D: .; J: TRBJ2-1; length: 13; size: .; V: TRBV27; CDR3: CASSSLRAWGQFF; DNA: TGTGCCAGCAGTTCCTTGAGGGCCTGGGGGCAGTTCTTC
D: .; J: TRBJ2-7; length: 13; size: .; V: TRBV5-6; CDR3: CASSLWYVYEQYF; DNA: TGTGCCAGCAGCTTGTGGTACGTGTACGAGCAGTACTTC
D: .; J: TRBJ1-1; length: 13; size: .; V: TRBV7-2; CDR3: CASSLALGGGAFF; DNA: TGTGCCAGCAGCTTAGCGCTTGGAGGGGGGGCTTTCTTT
D: TRBD2; J: TRBJ2-3; length: 16; size: once; V: TRBV6-1; CDR3: CASSEFTGLDSDTQYF; DNA: TGTGCCAGCAGTGAATTCACGGGACTAGATTCCGATACGCAGTATTTT
D: .; J: TRBJ2-3; length: 15; size: once; V: TRBV7-9; CDR3: CASSLAIGGTDTQYF; DNA: TGTGCCAGCAGCTTAGCTATAGGGGGCACAGATACGCAGTATTTT
D: TRBD2; J: TRBJ2-1; length: 15; size: once; V: TRBV2; CDR3: CASSSTSGRGNEQFF; DNA: TGTGCCAGCAGTAGTACTAGCGGGAGAGGTAATGAGCAGTTCTTC
D: .; J: TRBJ1-1; length: 12; size: .; V: TRBV6-5; CDR3: CASSEGGTEAFF; DNA: TGTGCCAGCAGCGAAGGGGGCACTGAAGCTTTCTTT
D: .; J: TRBJ1-5; length: 15; size: .; V: TRBV21-1; CDR3: CASRLGQVSNQPQHF; DNA: TGTGCCAGCAGATTAGGACAGGTTAGCAATCAGCCCCAGCATTTT
D: .; J: TRBJ2-2; length: 15; size: .; V: TRBV7-6; CDR3: CASSLAREGTGELFF; DNA: TGTGCCAGCAGCTTAGCCAGGGAAGGCACCGGGGAGCTGTTTTTT
D: TRBD2; J: TRBJ2-3; length: 16; size: .; V: TRBV7-2; CDR3: CASSLVTSGSGDTQYF; DNA: TGTGCCAGCAGCTTAGTGACTAGCGGGAGCGGGGATACGCAGTATTTT